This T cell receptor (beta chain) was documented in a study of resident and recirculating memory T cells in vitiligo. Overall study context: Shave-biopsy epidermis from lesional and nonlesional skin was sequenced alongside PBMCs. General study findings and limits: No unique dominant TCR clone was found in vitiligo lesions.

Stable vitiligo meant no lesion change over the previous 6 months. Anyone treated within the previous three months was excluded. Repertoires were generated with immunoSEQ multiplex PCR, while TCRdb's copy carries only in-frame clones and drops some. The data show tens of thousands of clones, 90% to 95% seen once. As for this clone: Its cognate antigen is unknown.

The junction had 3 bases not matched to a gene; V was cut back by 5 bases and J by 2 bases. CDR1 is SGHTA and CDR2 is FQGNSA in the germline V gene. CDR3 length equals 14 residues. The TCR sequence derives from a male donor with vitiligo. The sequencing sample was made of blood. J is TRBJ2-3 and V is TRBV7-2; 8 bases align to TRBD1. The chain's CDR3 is CASSRTGPTDTQYF. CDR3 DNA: TGTGCCAGCAGCCGGACAGGGCCCACAGATACGCAGTATTTT. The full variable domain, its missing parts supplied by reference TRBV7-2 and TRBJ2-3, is GAGVSQSPSNKVTEKGKDVELRCDPISGHTALYWYRQSLGQGLEFLIYFQGNSAPDKSGLPSDRFSAERTGGSVSTLTIQRTQQEDSAVYLCASSRTGPTDTQYFGPGTRLTVL.